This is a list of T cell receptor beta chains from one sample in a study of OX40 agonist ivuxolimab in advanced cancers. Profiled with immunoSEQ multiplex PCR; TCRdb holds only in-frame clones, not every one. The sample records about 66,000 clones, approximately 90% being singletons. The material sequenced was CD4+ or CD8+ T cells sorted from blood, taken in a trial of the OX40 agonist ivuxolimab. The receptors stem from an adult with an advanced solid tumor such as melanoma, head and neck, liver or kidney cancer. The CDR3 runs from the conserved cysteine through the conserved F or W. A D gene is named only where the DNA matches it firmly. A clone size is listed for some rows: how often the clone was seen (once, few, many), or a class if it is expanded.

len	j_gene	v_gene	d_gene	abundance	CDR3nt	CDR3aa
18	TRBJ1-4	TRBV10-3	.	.	TGTGCCATCAGTGAGTCCTCGGGACTCGGGGACCACTCGGAAAAACTGTTTTTT	CAISESSGLGDHSEKLFF
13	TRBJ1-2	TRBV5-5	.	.	TGTGCCAGCAGTCCGTCAGGGGATTATGGCTACACCTTC	CASSPSGDYGYTF
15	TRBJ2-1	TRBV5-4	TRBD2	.	TGTGCCAGCAGCTTGGTAAGCGGGGGCGCGGGCGAGCAGTTCTTC	CASSLVSGGAGEQFF
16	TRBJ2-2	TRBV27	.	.	TGTGCCAGCAGTTTACGACGGACAGTTAACACCGGGGAGCTGTTTTTT	CASSLRRTVNTGELFF
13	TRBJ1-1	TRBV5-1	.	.	TGCGCCAGCAGCCCCCGGCAGGACACTGAAGCTTTCTTT	CASSPRQDTEAFF
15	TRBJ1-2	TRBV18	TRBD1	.	TGTGCCAGCTCACCACCCCCGGACAGGTCGAGGGGCTACACCTTC	CASSPPPDRSRGYTF
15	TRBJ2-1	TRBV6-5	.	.	TGTGCCAGCAGTCTCGACAGTTTAGCCTACAATGAGCAGTTCTTC	CASSLDSLAYNEQFF
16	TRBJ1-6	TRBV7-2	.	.	TGTGCCAGCAGCCCAGAGGGCCCCTTGCGGAATTCACCCCTCCACTTT	CASSPEGPLRNSPLHF
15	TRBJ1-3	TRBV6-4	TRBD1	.	TGTGCCAGCAGTGACTCGGGACAGGGGAGGCACACCATATATTTT	CASSDSGQGRHTIYF
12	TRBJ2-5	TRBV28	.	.	TGTGCCAGTTATACTGGGCAAGAGACCCAGTACTTC	CASYTGQETQYF
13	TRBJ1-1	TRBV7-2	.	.	TGTGCCAGCAGCTTTTCAGTGAACACTGAAGCTTTCTTT	CASSFSVNTEAFF
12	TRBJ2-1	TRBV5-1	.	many	TGCGCCAGCAGCCCTGGACAGAATGAGCAGTTCTTC	CASSPGQNEQFF
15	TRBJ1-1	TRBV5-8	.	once	TGTGCCAGCAGACACACAACAGGGCGGAACACTGAAGCTTTCTTT	CASRHTTGRNTEAFF
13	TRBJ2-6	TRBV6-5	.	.	TGTGCCAGCAGGAATTCTGGGGCCAACGTCCTGACTTTC	CASRNSGANVLTF
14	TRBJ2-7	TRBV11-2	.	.	TGTGCCAGCAGCCGCACTGGGTACTCCTACGAGCAGTACTTC	CASSRTGYSYEQYF
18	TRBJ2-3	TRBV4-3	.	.	TGCGCCAGCAGCCAAGAAATCGGTTTGGGGGGAAGCACAGATACGCAGTATTTT	CASSQEIGLGGSTDTQYF
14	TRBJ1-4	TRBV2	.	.	TGTGCCAGCAGTGTGGATGGGTTTGAGGAAAAACTGTTTTTT	CASSVDGFEEKLFF
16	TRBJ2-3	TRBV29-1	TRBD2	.	TGCAGCGCCGGGGGACTAGCGGGGGGAAGATCAGATACGCAGTATTTT	CSAGGLAGGRSDTQYF
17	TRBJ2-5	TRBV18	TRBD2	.	TGTGCCAGCTCACCTTGGACTAGCGGGGGCCGCGAGGAGACCCAGTACTTC	CASSPWTSGGREETQYF
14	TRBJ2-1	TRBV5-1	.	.	TGCGCCAGCGCCCCGGGGCAGGCGAATAATGAGCAGTTCTTC	CASAPGQANNEQFF
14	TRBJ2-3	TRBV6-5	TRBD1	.	TGTGCCAGCAAACCGGGACAGAGCACAGATACGCAGTATTTT	CASKPGQSTDTQYF
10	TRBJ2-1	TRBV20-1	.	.	TGCAGTGCCTCCGAAACTGGGCAGTTCTTC	CSASETGQFF
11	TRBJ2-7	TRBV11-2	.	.	TGTGCCAGCAGCTCCCGGGACCCGCAGTACTTC	CASSSRDPQYF